These 23 T cell receptor beta chains were all obtained from the same sample, sequenced in a study of shared clonotypes between healthy human individuals. Generated by immunoSEQ multiplex PCR, the TCRdb table keeps only in-frame clones and is missing some. The sample has about 1.5 million clones; 95% to 99% are singletons. Sequenced material: naive CD4+ T cells sorted from blood. Subset of the sample: CD45RA+ positively selected. These receptors were taken from a young man in good health.

V and J are TRBV15 and TRBJ1-2; 8 nucleotides line up with TRBD1. Germline values: CDR1 LNHNV, CDR2 YYDKDF (reference sequence). V lost 2 bases and J lost 7; bases outside the gene matches: 6. The CDR3 spans 14 residues. For the CDR3, the DNA is TGTGCCACCAGCAGACCGAGCGGACAGGGTGGCTACACCTTC. Amino acid sequence: CATSRPSGQGGYTF.

The chain links TRBV28 to TRBJ1-2; D is ambiguous. The V end was cut by 6 bases, the J end by 7 bases, with 18 bases between. The CDR3 is 14 residues long. Germline V CDR1 and CDR2: MDHEN, SYDVKM. CDR3 in DNA: TGTGCCAGCAGCTCCCCCCCGGGCCCGGGTGGCTACACCTTC. This encodes CASSSPPGPGGYTF.

This chain connects TRBV7-8 to TRBJ1-5; D remains ambiguous. With 3 bases removed from V and 4 bases from J, the gap between germline ends came to 13 bases. This CDR3 has 15 residues. Germline CDR1 SGHVS, CDR2 FQNEAQ. The CDR3 region has the DNA TGTGCCAGCAGCTTTTTGTTCGGGAAGAATCAGCCCCAGCATTTT. Translated: CASSFLFGKNQPQHF.

The gene calls are TRBV7-3 and TRBJ2-2; tentative D call: TRBD1 (5 bases). Per the germline V gene, CDR1 is SGHTA and CDR2 is FQGTGA. V dropped 2 bases and J dropped 2 bases, with 12 bases sitting between them. The CDR3 covers 16 residues. The CDR3 loop is CASSLRLGANTGELFF. The CDR3 DNA reads as TGTGCCAGCAGCTTACGCCTTGGGGCCAACACCGGGGAGCTGTTTTTT.

This sequence joins TRBV5-1 and TRBJ2-7; D gene unclear. The CDR3 has 13 amino acids. The germline CDR1 and CDR2 sequences are SGHRS and YFSETQ. V was pared by 4 bases and J by 4 bases, with 12 bases between. The CDR3 DNA reads as TGCGCCAGCAGCCCCCTTTCACGATACGAGCAGTACTTC. Translation gives CASSPLSRYEQYF.

The chain couples TRBV28 to TRBJ2-3, with a possible D match to TRBD2 (6 bases). This CDR3 region has 13 residues. CDR1 is MDHEN, CDR2 SYDVKM, per germline. V was cut by 8 bases and J by 7 bases, with 16 bases left in between. The DNA for the CDR3 is TGTGCCAGCTTCCGGAGGGTTTCCAATACGCAGTATTTT. Amino acids: CASFRRVSNTQYF.

A word on this clone: Other nucleotide sequences from this sample produce the same CDR3. J is TRBJ1-4 and V is TRBV28; D gene unclear. The CDR3 loop spans 14 amino acids. The germline V gene has CDR1 MDHEN and CDR2 SYDVKM. Trimming removed 2 bases at V and 5 bases at J, with 9 bases between. The chain's CDR3 is CASSLGGLNEKLFF. The CDR3 coding sequence is TGTGCCAGCAGTTTAGGAGGGCTGAATGAAAAACTGTTTTTT.

This sequence joins TRBV5-4 and TRBJ2-7; the match to TRBD2 covers 12 bases. The V gene end was trimmed by 5 bases and the J gene end by 3 bases; junction bases not matched to a gene: 6. The length of the CDR3 is 15 residues. Germline V gene data show CDR1 as SGHNT and CDR2 as YYREEE (reference sequence). CDR3 in amino acids: CASSLTSGSNYEQYF. The CDR3 coding sequence is TGTGCCAGCAGTTTGACTAGCGGGAGTAACTACGAGCAGTACTTC.

This chain connects TRBV5-1 to TRBJ2-5; 9 bases fit TRBD1. The germline CDR1 and CDR2 sequences are SGHRS and YFSETQ. The ends lost 9 bases at V and 4 bases at J; junction bases unmatched: 10. The CDR3 spans 14 residues. In nucleotides, the CDR3 is TGCGCCACCACAGGGGGCGAGGTAGGAGAGACCCAGTACTTC. It is translated as CATTGGEVGETQYF.

The rearrangement links TRBV6-1 to TRBJ1-1, with D perhaps TRBD1 (5 bases). V lost 4 bases, J lost 1 base, and 10 bases lay in between. The CDR3 is 14 residues long. The germline CDR1 and CDR2 sequences are MNHNS and SASEGT. CDR3 DNA: TGTGCCAGCAGTGTCCCAGGGAGGAACACTGAAGCTTTCTTT. Translation: CASSVPGRNTEAFF.

V and J are TRBV5-4 and TRBJ2-7, with D perhaps TRBD1 (7 bases). Trimming shortened V by 4 bases and J by 1 base, and 12 bases separated the two germline ends. The CDR3 extends over 14 amino acids. Germline V gives CDR1 SGHNT, CDR2 YYREEE (reference sequence). CDR3 sequence reads: CASSPPGGSYEQYF. The CDR3 region has the DNA TGTGCCAGCAGCCCGCCAGGGGGGTCCTACGAGCAGTACTTC. Supplemented by reference TRBV5-4 and TRBJ2-7, the full variable domain reads ETGVTQSPTHLIKTRGQQVTLRCSSQSGHNTVSWYQQALGQGPQFIFQYYREEENGRGNFPPRFSGLQFPNYSSELNVNALELDDSALYLCASSPPGGSYEQYFGPGTRLTVT.

V is TRBV7-2 and J is TRBJ2-1, with 13 bases fitting TRBD2. Germline CDR1 reads SGHTA; CDR2 reads FQGNSA. V shed 2 bases, J shed 7 bases, and the junction held 14 bases outside the gene matches. This CDR3 comprises 19 residues. The CDR3 DNA follows: TGTGCCAGCAGCTTAATCGGACTAGCGGGAGCTCTTGGTAGGAATGAGCAGTTCTTC. This codes for CASSLIGLAGALGRNEQFF.

This chain joins TRBV5-1 and TRBJ2-3, with a weak D call TRBD2 (5 bases). Trimming stripped 0 bases from V and 2 bases from J, with 7 bases between. This CDR3 region has 14 residues. The germline V gene encodes CDR1 SGHRS and CDR2 YFSETQ. CDR3 residues: CASSLGGDTDTQYF. CDR3 in DNA: TGCGCCAGCAGCTTGGGGGGAGACACAGATACGCAGTATTTT.

The chain carries TRBV4-2 and TRBJ1-1, with unresolved D. Between the trimmed V and J ends, which lost 3 bases and 1 base, there was a span of 9 bases. The CDR3 has 14 amino acids. The germline CDR1 and CDR2 sequences are LGHNA and YNFKEQ. In nucleotides, the CDR3 is TGTGCCAGCAGCCAGAGGCAGAAGAACACTGAAGCTTTCTTT. Amino acid sequence: CASSQRQKNTEAFF.

The chain carries TRBV2 and TRBJ2-1; TRBD2 is a possible D gene (6 bases). CDR1 is SNHLY and CDR2 is FYNNEI in the germline V gene. The CDR3 totals 13 residues. V was shortened by 8 bases and J by 8 bases, with 16 bases between the two germline ends. The CDR3 bases are TGTGCCAGCCGGGACTCAGCGAAGGATGAGCAGTTCTTC. Amino acids: CASRDSAKDEQFF.

V usage is TRBV13 and J usage is TRBJ2-7; TRBD1 is a possible D gene (6 bases). CDR1 and CDR2 from the germline V gene are PRHDT and FYEKMQ (reference sequence). The CDR3 sequence is 17 residues long. The ends were cut back, 0 bases at V and 3 bases at J, with 18 bases in the middle. The DNA of the CDR3 is TGTGCCAGCAGCTTAGGCCAGGGAAGGGACACCGGCTACGAGCAGTACTTC. Protein sequence: CASSLGQGRDTGYEQYF.

The rearrangement uses TRBV2 and TRBJ2-3, with D hard to call. V was pared by 8 bases and J by 6 bases, with 9 bases between. The CDR3 totals 11 residues. Germline V gives CDR1 SNHLY, CDR2 FYNNEI. The CDR3 region is CASGARDTQYF. In DNA, the CDR3 is TGTGCCAGCGGCGCTCGGGATACGCAGTATTTT.

The chain has TRBV10-1 and TRBJ2-7; tentative D call: TRBD2 (7 bases). The CDR3 spans 14 residues. With 3 bases removed from V and 4 bases from J, the gap between germline ends came to 13 bases. Per the germline V gene, CDR1 is WNHNN and CDR2 is SYGVQD (reference sequence). This CDR3 reads CASSDGGAQYEQYF. Written as DNA, the CDR3 is TGCGCCAGCAGTGATGGGGGGGCCCAATACGAGCAGTACTTC.

The V gene is TRBV9, the J gene TRBJ2-1; D tentatively fits TRBD1 or TRBD2 (6 bases each). Germline V gene data show CDR1 as SGDLS and CDR2 as YYNGEE. This CDR3 contains 15 residues. V lost 4 bases and J lost 4, with 15 bases in between. The CDR3: CASSPEGGPYNEQFF. The CDR3 region has the DNA TGTGCCAGCAGCCCCGAGGGGGGCCCTTACAATGAGCAGTTCTTC.

The genes are TRBV6-1 and TRBJ2-3; 11 nucleotides align to TRBD1. The CDR3 length is 13 residues. V was pared by 6 bases and J by 5 bases, with 1 base of the junction left unmatched. Germline lookup yields CDR1 MNHNS and CDR2 SASEGT. The CDR3 nucleotides are TGTGCCAGCAGGGGACAGGGGGTAGATACGCAGTATTTT. It is translated as CASRGQGVDTQYF.

The chain combines TRBV10-3 with TRBJ1-5; D perhaps matches TRBD1 (5 bases). The germline CDR1 and CDR2 sequences are ENHRY and SYGVKD. V gave up 4 bases and J gave up 6 bases, with 13 bases separating them. This CDR3 has 14 residues. CDR3 sequence reads: CAISGGADIQPQHF. The CDR3 DNA follows: TGTGCCATCAGTGGAGGGGCAGATATTCAGCCCCAGCATTTT.

V gene TRBV4-1 combines with J gene TRBJ2-2; D not resolved. The V and J ends lost 4 bases and 1 base respectively, with 7 bases between them. The CDR3 covers 14 residues. The germline V gene has CDR1 MGHRA and CDR2 YSYEKL. This chain's CDR3 is CASSLAVNTGELFF. In DNA form, the CDR3 reads TGCGCCAGCAGCCTCGCAGTGAACACCGGGGAGCTGTTTTTT.

The CDR3 nucleotides are TGTGCCAGCACCCCCGGGGGGAGTGGGACCCAGTACTTC. It specifies CASTPGGSGTQYF. The J gene is TRBJ2-5, the V gene TRBV6-6; 7 bases line up with TRBD2. The CDR3 extends over 13 amino acids. CDR1 is MNHNY, CDR2 SVGAGI, per germline (reference sequence). J gave up 7 bases and V 7 bases, and 9 bases lay outside the gene matches.